This paragraph covers one T cell receptor beta chain sequence. This entry belongs to a study of blood T cell repertoires in COVID-19. Clones were read by immunoSEQ multiplex PCR, and TCRdb kept only the in-frame ones, dropping some. The top ten clones hold roughly 4% of a sample with around 260,000 clones, around 87% of them seen once. The length of the CDR3 is 17 residues. CDR1 is MRHNA, CDR2 SNTAGT, per germline. V dropped 2 bases and J dropped 3 bases, with 16 bases sitting between them. The V and J genes are TRBV6-4 and TRBJ2-2; D gene uncertain. Sequencing was done on a sample of peripheral blood. The clonotype was recovered from a man between 18 and 35 years old with active or convalescent COVID-19. The CDR3 DNA reads as TGTGCCAGCAGTGACGAGAGGCGGAATAAGGACACCGGGGAGCTGTTTTTT. Translated, it gives CASSDERRNKDTGELFF.